The 9 T cell receptor beta chains below come from one sample, sequenced in a study of blood T cells in healthy people across ages. With a J-beta primer mix and a sample-barcoded 5' primer, a second PCR ran roughly 7 to 11 cycles. Using its own MiXCR run on the 5' RACE reads, TCRdb lists one record per CDR3 protein. The sample has roughly 1,000,000 distinct CDR3 sequences, roughly a quarter seen once; the top ten hold approximately 0.75%. In addition, the sample was reused for a study of T cells of mothers and their children.

Source material: blood. These receptors were collected from a girl aged 2 to 9 in good health.

This clonotype was seen at least ten times. The V and J genes are TRBV6-5 and TRBJ2-5; 8 nucleotides agree with TRBD2. The CDR3 length is 15 residues. Germline CDR1 MNHEY, CDR2 SVGAGI. J lost 3 bases, V lost 4 bases, and 7 bases had no gene match. In nucleotides, the CDR3 is TGTGCCAGCAGTTCCCGGGGAGCGGGGGAAGAGACCCAGTACTTC. Its translation is CASSSRGAGEETQYF.

J is TRBJ2-5 and V is TRBV20-1; the D is unclear. The end of the DNA fits TRBJ2-1 better, so the J call may be wrong. CDR3 size: 12 residues. Germline CDR1 DFQATT, CDR2 SNEGSKA (reference sequence). CDR3 sequence: CSASRRNNEQFF. The DNA of the CDR3 is TGCAGTGCTAGTAGACGGAACAATGAGCAGTTCTTC.

The rearrangement joins TRBV4-2 to TRBJ2-1; 8 bases match TRBD1. The J call is uncertain, as TRBJ2-7 better fits the DNA end. Germline CDR1 is LGHNA and CDR2 is YNFKEQ. The CDR3 runs 15 residues. Written as DNA, the CDR3 is TGTGCCAGCAGCCAAGCCTACAGGGGGGAGTACGAGCAGTACTTC. Translated: CASSQAYRGEYEQYF.

The gene calls are TRBV20-1 and TRBJ1-1; 8 bases fit TRBD1. Germline V lookup: CDR1 DFQATT, CDR2 SNEGSKA (reference sequence). After removal of 8 bases from V and 0 bases from J, the junction contained 8 bases not matched to a gene. The CDR3 runs 14 residues. The CDR3 region is CSPLGGQVNTEAFF. CDR3 nucleotides: TGCAGTCCCCTCGGGGGACAGGTGAACACTGAAGCTTTCTTT.

This clonotype was observed a few times. The chain carries TRBV14 and TRBJ1-1; D uncertain. This CDR3 region has 13 residues. V dropped 1 base and J dropped 10 bases, with 13 bases sitting between them. Germline V gene sequence: CDR1 SGHDN, CDR2 FVKESK. The CDR3 DNA follows: TGTGCCAGCAGCCAAGCATTGGGGTTTGGAGCTTTCTTT. Protein sequence: CASSQALGFGAFF.

This sequence joins TRBV27 and TRBJ1-1; D gene ambiguous. V gave up 0 bases and J gave up 6 bases, with 14 bases separating them. This CDR3 region has 15 residues. In germline, CDR1 is MNHEY, CDR2 SMNVEV (reference sequence). The CDR3 region is CASSLSWTVRAEAFF. In DNA, the CDR3 is TGTGCCAGCAGTTTATCCTGGACTGTGCGGGCTGAAGCTTTCTTT.

This clonotype was counted a few times. The V and J genes are TRBV6-6 and TRBJ1-6, with 9 bases matching TRBD1. The CDR3 is 14 residues long. J was trimmed by 10 bases and V by 4 bases; bases with no gene match: 5. Germline V CDR1 and CDR2: MNHNY, SVGAGI (reference sequence). This chain's CDR3 is CASSSRDRESPLHF. In nucleotides, the CDR3 is TGTGCCAGCAGTTCCAGGGACAGGGAATCACCCCTCCACTTT.

The chain joins TRBV14 to TRBJ2-1; 8 bases are a match to TRBD2. Germline lookup yields CDR1 SGHDN and CDR2 FVKESK. V dropped 0 bases and J dropped 2; count of bases not matched to a gene: 9. CDR3 length: 18 residues. CDR3 in DNA: TGTGCCAGCAGCCAAGATCTAGTAGCGGGACTGCCCTACAATGAGCAGTTCTTC. It specifies CASSQDLVAGLPYNEQFF.

This clonotype has more than one count but fewer than ten. The chain couples TRBV9 to TRBJ1-2; D may be TRBD1 (6 bases). Germline CDR1 and CDR2: SGDLS and YYNGEE. Trimming pared 2 bases from V and 7 bases from J, leaving 15 bases between. CDR3 length equals 14 residues. The CDR3 spells CASSVGGPYGGYTF. CDR3 nucleotides: TGTGCCAGCAGCGTTGGGGGGCCCTACGGTGGCTACACCTTC.